This T cell receptor beta chain was captured by sequencing in a study of early T cells in non-severe SARS-CoV-2 infection. Individual cDNA molecules were tagged with unique molecular identifiers, the study reported. Each CDR3 protein gets one entry after TCRdb re-called the 5' RACE reads with MiXCR. The sample includes around 60,000 distinct CDR3 sequences, less than 15% of them seen just once. This clonotype was detected a few times. The germline V gene encodes CDR1 SGHRS and CDR2 YFSETQ. V lost 0 bases to trimming and J lost 4 bases; unmatched junction nucleotides: 6. CDR3 length: 16 amino acids. The TCR sequence derives from an adult who was a healthcare worker with PCR-confirmed SARS-CoV-2 infection or an uninfected control (not recorded which). The sequenced material came from whole blood. The chain is built from TRBV5-1 and TRBJ2-3; TRBD2 matches at 9 bases. The CDR3 region is CASSLALAGSSDTQYF. CDR3 coding DNA: TGCGCCAGCAGCTTGGCGCTAGCGGGGAGTTCAGATACGCAGTATTTT. The variable domain in full, completed from reference TRBV5-1 and TRBJ2-3, reads KAGVTQTPRYLIKTRGQQVTLSCSPISGHRSVSWYQQTPGQGLQFLFEYFSETQRNKGNFPGRFSGRQFSNSRSEMNVSTLELGDSALYLCASSLALAGSSDTQYFGPGTRLTVL.